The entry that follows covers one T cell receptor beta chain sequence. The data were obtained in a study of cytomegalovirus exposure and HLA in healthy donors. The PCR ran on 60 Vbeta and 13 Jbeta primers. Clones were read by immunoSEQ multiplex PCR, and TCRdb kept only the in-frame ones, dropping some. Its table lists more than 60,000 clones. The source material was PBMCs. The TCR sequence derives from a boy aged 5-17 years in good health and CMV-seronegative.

The CDR3 spells CASSFTRASAAYEQYF. CDR3 nucleotides: TGTGCCAGCAGTTTTACCAGGGCTAGCGCAGCCTACGAGCAGTACTTC. The chain has TRBV7-9 and TRBJ2-7; weak D call: TRBD2 (6 bases). This CDR3 region has 16 residues. V was trimmed by 6 bases and J by 2 bases, leaving 20 bases between them. CDR1 is SEHNR and CDR2 is FQNEAQ in the germline V gene (reference sequence). Filled out from reference TRBV7-9 and TRBJ2-7, the complete variable domain reads DTGVSQNPRHKITKRGQNVTFRCDPISEHNRLYWYRQTLGQGPEFLTYFQNEAQLEKSRLLSDRFSAERPKGSFSTLEIQRTEQGDSAMYLCASSFTRASAAYEQYFGPGTRLTVT.